This T cell receptor (beta chain) came from a study of blood T cell repertoires in COVID-19. In the original analysis: Reference gene primer amplification gave estimated nucleated cell counts. Sequencing used immunoSEQ multiplex PCR; TCRdb keeps in-frame clones, though not all of them. V and J calls and clone size are as listed in that table; D and trimming were resolved from the DNA. The sample holds more than 70,000 clones; about 89% are singletons and the top ten take 7.5% to 9.5%. This clone came up once. The clonotype originates from a man aged 45-65 years with acute or convalescent COVID-19. The sequencing input was peripheral blood.

In nucleotides, the CDR3 is TGTGCCAGCAGCATAGGCCGGGGGGTCGGAAACACCATATATTTT. Protein sequence: CASSIGRGVGNTIYF. The V and J genes are TRBV5-4 and TRBJ1-3; TRBD1 is a possible D gene (5 bases). This CDR3 comprises 15 residues. Germline loops: CDR1 SGHNT, CDR2 YYREEE (reference sequence). Trimming took 4 bases from V and 4 from J, leaving 15 bases between them.